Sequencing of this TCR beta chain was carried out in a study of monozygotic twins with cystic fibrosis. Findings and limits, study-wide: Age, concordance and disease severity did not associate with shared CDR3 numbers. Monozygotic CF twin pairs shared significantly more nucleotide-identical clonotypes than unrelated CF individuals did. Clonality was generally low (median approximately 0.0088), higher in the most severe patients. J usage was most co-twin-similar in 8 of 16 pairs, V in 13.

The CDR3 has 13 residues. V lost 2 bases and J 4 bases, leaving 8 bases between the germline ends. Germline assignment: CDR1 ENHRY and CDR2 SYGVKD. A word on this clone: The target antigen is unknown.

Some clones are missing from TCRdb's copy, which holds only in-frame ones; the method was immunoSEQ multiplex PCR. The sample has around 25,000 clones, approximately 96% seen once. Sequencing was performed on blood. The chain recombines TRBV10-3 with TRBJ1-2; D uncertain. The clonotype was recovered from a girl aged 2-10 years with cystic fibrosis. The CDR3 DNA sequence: TGTGCCATCAGTGAGCCCCTCCGCTATGGCTACACCTTC. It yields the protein CAISEPLRYGYTF.